This passage covers 28 T cell receptor beta chains from one sample sequenced in a study of shared clonotypes between healthy human individuals. Measured with immunoSEQ multiplex PCR; TCRdb has only the in-frame clones, and not every one. Seen here are approximately 500,000 clones, roughly 85% observed once, and the top ten hold about 12%. Sequencing was done on a sample of PBMCs. The receptors derive from a woman aged 40 to 49 in good health. Some clones in this sample may be carry-over from other donors' samples.

The chain has TRBV29-1 and TRBJ2-3; TRBD2 aligns across 7 bases. V trimming: 5 bases; J trimming: 0 bases; junction bases outside the gene matches: 5. The length of the CDR3 is 14 residues. Germline-derived CDR1 and CDR2 are SQVTM and ANQGSEA. The CDR3 sequence is CSVRAGTSTDTQYF. The DNA for the CDR3 is TGCAGCGTTCGAGCGGGAACTAGCACAGATACGCAGTATTTT.

This clone has a handful of counts. The rearrangement joins TRBV7-2 to TRBJ2-5; D not resolved. V was pared by 4 bases and J by 4 bases, with 7 bases between. The germline CDR1 and CDR2 sequences are SGHTA and FQGNSA. The length of the CDR3 is 12 residues. CDR3 in DNA: TGTGCCAGCAGCTACCTCCGAGAGACCCAGTACTTC. It specifies CASSYLRETQYF.

DNA of the CDR3: TGTGCCAGCAGCTTACTCGGGACACCTAACACTGAAGCTTTCTTT. It yields the protein CASSLLGTPNTEAFF. This chain links TRBV7-3 with TRBJ1-1; D possibly corresponds to TRBD1 (6 bases). Germline CDR1 reads SGHTA; CDR2 reads FQGTGA. The CDR3 is 15 amino acids. V gave up 2 bases and J gave up 2 bases, with 12 bases separating them.

This clone was counted only a few times. The chain employs TRBV7-3 and TRBJ2-5, with D maybe TRBD2 (6 bases). The DNA end lines up better with TRBJ2-7; the J call may be wrong. This CDR3 is built from 12 residues. The germline V gene encodes CDR1 SGHTA and CDR2 FQGTGA. The CDR3 DNA reads TGTGCCAGCAGCTTGACGGGGGACGAGCAGTACTTC. Translating it yields CASSLTGDEQYF.

In this sample, this clone turned up once. The V call is TRBV7-7, the J call TRBJ2-5, with TRBD1 matching over 10 bases. After removal of 5 bases from V and 5 bases from J, the junction contained 5 bases not matched to a gene. Germline V gene data show CDR1 as SSHAT and CDR2 as FNYEAQ (reference sequence). The CDR3 runs 14 residues. The CDR3 spells CASSRDRGGETQYF. The CDR3 bases are TGTGCCAGCAGCCGGGACAGGGGCGGGGAGACCCAGTACTTC.

The chain links TRBV6-5 to TRBJ2-3; perhaps TRBD2 as D (5 bases). Germline V gene lookup returns CDR1 MNHEY and CDR2 SVGAGI. The CDR3 runs 15 residues. V was shortened by 10 bases and J by 2 bases, with 19 bases between the two germline ends. CDR3: CATAVSEVFTDTQYF. The CDR3 region has the DNA TGTGCCACCGCCGTCTCGGAGGTCTTCACAGATACGCAGTATTTT.

The CDR3 protein is CASSLVALTYEQYF. CDR3 bases: TGTGCCAGCAGCTTGGTTGCGCTCACCTACGAGCAGTACTTC. The rearrangement uses TRBV5-5 and TRBJ2-7, with no clear D. V dropped 0 bases and J dropped 2 bases, with 9 bases sitting between them. Looked up from germline, CDR1 is SGHKS and CDR2 is YYEKEE (reference sequence). The length of the CDR3 is 14 residues. Full variable domain (rest looked up from reference TRBV5-5 and TRBJ2-7): DAGVTQSPTHLIKTRGQQVTLRCSPISGHKSVSWYQQVLGQGPQFIFQYYEKEERGRGNFPDRFSARQFPNYSSELNVNALLLGDSALYLCASSLVALTYEQYFGPGTRLTVT.

This clone was counted between two and nine times. The chain employs TRBV28 and TRBJ1-2; D is possibly TRBD1 (5 bases). V lost 5 bases and J 4 bases, leaving 20 bases between the germline ends. The CDR3 is 16 amino acids. Looked up from germline, CDR1 is MDHEN and CDR2 is SYDVKM. CDR3 nucleotide sequence: TGTGCCAGCAGTCTTCCGGAGGCAGGGAGGTTCTATGGCTACACCTTC. Its translation is CASSLPEAGRFYGYTF.

The V and J genes are TRBV7-9 and TRBJ2-5, with TRBD1 identical over 9 bases. Judging by the DNA end, TRBJ2-7 fits better; the J call may be wrong. CDR1 is SEHNR, CDR2 FQNEAQ, per germline (reference sequence). CDR3 length: 16 residues. The CDR3 DNA sequence: TGTGCCAGCAGCTTACCCCCGGGACAGGGCTCCTACGAGCAGTACTTC. Translated: CASSLPPGQGSYEQYF.

The chain uses TRBV6-6 and TRBJ1-2; D not resolved. Trimming took off 0 bases at V and 6 bases at J, with 8 bases between the two ends. The CDR3 covers 13 residues. Germline assignment: CDR1 MNHNY and CDR2 SVGAGI (reference sequence). The CDR3 DNA reads TGTGCCAGCAGTTACTCGAGGAAACATGGCTACACCTTC. Amino acid sequence: CASSYSRKHGYTF.

The chain is built from TRBV15 and TRBJ2-1; 9 nucleotides line up with TRBD2. Trimming took 0 bases from V and 6 from J; bases not matched to a gene: 12. Per germline, CDR1 LNHNV and CDR2 YYDKDF (reference sequence). The CDR3 has 18 residues. CDR3 bases: TGTGCCACCAGCAGAGATGGTAGAGGACTAGCGTTTGCCAATGAGCAGTTCTTC. This codes for CATSRDGRGLAFANEQFF.

The chain uses TRBV5-1 and TRBJ1-2; D gene uncertain. Per germline, CDR1 SGHRS and CDR2 YFSETQ. Trimming shortened V by 0 bases and J by 6 bases, and 9 bases separated the two germline ends. CDR3 length: 13 amino acids. In DNA form, the CDR3 reads TGCGCCAGCAGCTTGGCCGAAGCAGATGGCTACACCTTC. Translation gives CASSLAEADGYTF.

The CDR3 is CAGGGRDEQYF. CDR3 in DNA: TGTGCCGGGGGGGGCAGGGACGAGCAGTACTTC. This chain connects TRBV19 to TRBJ2-7; tentatively, D is TRBD2 (7 bases). Germline V gene sequence: CDR1 LNHDA, CDR2 SQIVND (reference sequence). V dropped 11 bases and J dropped 5 bases, with 13 bases sitting between them. This CDR3 is 11 amino acids long.

This chain links TRBV7-9 with TRBJ1-2, with D possibly being TRBD1 (6 bases). CDR3 length: 15 amino acids. V lost 4 bases, J lost 2 bases, and 14 bases lay in between. Looked up from germline, CDR1 is SEHNR and CDR2 is FQNEAQ (reference sequence). The CDR3 protein is CASSSTLTGNYGYTF. CDR3 DNA: TGTGCCAGCAGCTCTACGTTGACAGGAAACTATGGCTACACCTTC.

This chain connects TRBV11-3 to TRBJ2-2; D remains unclear. The CDR3 is 17 residues long. Germline CDR1 and CDR2: SGHNT and YENEEA. Deletions cut 0 bases from V and 3 bases from J, with 14 bases between. The CDR3 nucleotides read TGTGCCAGCAGCTTAGAGGTCCAAAAAGTTGACACCGGGGAGCTGTTTTTT. It specifies CASSLEVQKVDTGELFF. Variable domain in full (rest from reference TRBV11-3 and TRBJ2-2): EAGVVQSPRYKIIEKKQPVAFWCNPISGHNTLYWYLQNLGQGPELLIRYENEEAVDDSQLPKDRFSAERLKGVDSTLKIQPAELGDSAVYLCASSLEVQKVDTGELFFGEGSRLTVL.

The V call is TRBV5-1, the J call TRBJ1-2; D is ambiguous. The germline V and J ends were trimmed by 1 base and 6 bases, with 13 bases remaining between them. This CDR3 spans 14 amino acids. The germline V gene has CDR1 SGHRS and CDR2 YFSETQ. CDR3 protein: CASSLFAGDHGYTF. CDR3 DNA: TGCGCCAGCAGCTTGTTTGCCGGAGACCATGGCTACACCTTC.

The chain links TRBV28 to TRBJ1-3, with D unclear. CDR3 length equals 14 residues. CDR1 is MDHEN, CDR2 SYDVKM, per germline. With 2 bases removed from V and 2 bases from J, the gap between germline ends came to 7 bases. CDR3 sequence (DNA): TGTGCCAGCAGTTTAGCAGGTACTGGAAACACCATATATTTT. This encodes CASSLAGTGNTIYF.

This clone was detected ten times or more. This rearrangement joins TRBV4-2 to TRBJ2-3, with 13 bases lining up with TRBD2. The germline V gene encodes CDR1 LGHNA and CDR2 YNFKEQ. J was trimmed by 2 bases and V by 3 bases; bases with no gene match: 5. The CDR3 runs to 17 residues. The DNA of the CDR3 is TGTGCCAGCAGCCAGCTAACTAGCGGGAGGGCCACAGATACGCAGTATTTT. It codes for CASSQLTSGRATDTQYF.

The CDR3 nucleotides read TGTGCCAGCAGCAGGGACCAAGGTCCCAATGAGCAGTTCTTC. This sequence encodes CASSRDQGPNEQFF. V is TRBV5-4 and J is TRBJ2-1; D is tentatively TRBD1 or TRBD2 (5 bases each). The CDR3 length is 14 residues. V was shortened by 4 bases and J by 6 bases, with 14 bases between the two germline ends. Germline V gene lookup returns CDR1 SGHNT and CDR2 YYREEE (reference sequence).

J is TRBJ1-4 and V is TRBV18; D is uncertain. Trimming took off 5 bases at V and 4 bases at J, with 8 bases between the two ends. Germline CDR1 and CDR2: KGHSH and LQKENI. The CDR3 runs 13 residues. CDR3 sequence: CASSTGFNEKLFF. Here the CDR3 DNA reads TGTGCCAGCTCAACTGGATTTAATGAAAAACTGTTTTTT. The full variable domain, rest sourced from reference TRBV18 and TRBJ1-4, is NAGVMQNPRHLVRRRGQEARLRCSPMKGHSHVYWYRQLPEEGLKFMVYLQKENIIDESGMPKERFSAEFPKEGPSILRIQQVVRGDSAAYFCASSTGFNEKLFFGSGTQLSVL.

This chain uses TRBV7-3 with TRBJ2-1, with TRBD2 identical over 8 bases. Germline-derived CDR1 and CDR2 are SGHTA and FQGTGA. CDR3 length equals 15 residues. Unmatched junction bases numbered 4, after V lost 5 bases and J lost 1 base. The CDR3 protein is CASSIIAGSYNEQFF. For the CDR3, the DNA is TGTGCCAGCAGCATCATAGCGGGATCCTACAATGAGCAGTTCTTC.

V and J are TRBV6-5 and TRBJ1-3; no reliable D call. CDR1 is MNHEY, CDR2 SVGAGI, per germline. V lost 8 bases and J 4 bases, leaving 9 bases between the germline ends. There are 12 residues in the CDR3. CDR3 residues: CASRRPGNTIYF. The CDR3 nucleotides are TGTGCCAGCCGACGCCCGGGAAACACCATATATTTT.

Comments on this clone: Distinct nucleotide sequences in the sample also encode this CDR3. The chain is built from TRBV28 and TRBJ1-4; D unclear. The V gene lost 6 bases and the J gene lost 7 bases, with 9 bases spanning the gap. CDR1 is MDHEN and CDR2 is SYDVKM in the germline V gene. CDR3 size: 12 residues. The CDR3 DNA sequence: TGTGCCAGCAGGCCTGGCGGTGAAAAACTGTTTTTT. Its protein product is CASRPGGEKLFF.

The chain employs TRBV27 and TRBJ2-2; D is tentatively TRBD1 or TRBD2 (6 bases each). Between the trimmed V and J ends, which lost 5 bases and 8 bases, there was a span of 15 bases. In germline, CDR1 is MNHEY, CDR2 SMNVEV (reference sequence). The CDR3 consists of 14 residues. CDR3 sequence reads: CASSPQWGAGELFF. CDR3 sequence (DNA): TGTGCCAGCAGTCCCCAGTGGGGGGCTGGGGAGCTGTTTTTT.

The chain employs TRBV6-5 and TRBJ1-5; possibly TRBD1 for D (5 bases). The CDR3 covers 11 residues. V was clipped by 5 bases and J by 7 bases, with 6 bases between them. Germline V gene data show CDR1 as MNHEY and CDR2 as SVGAGI. The CDR3 protein is CASSEGQPQHF. The CDR3 bases are TGTGCCAGCAGTGAGGGGCAGCCCCAGCATTTT.

The chain employs TRBV21-1 and TRBJ1-2; TRBD1 reflects the table's D call only, with no check against the DNA. TRBV21-1 is classified as a pseudogene. The CDR3 spans 16 residues. CDR3 residues: CASSKRTDRGDYGYTF. In nucleotides, the CDR3 is TGTGCCAGCAGCAAAAGGACAGACAGGGGGGACTATGGCTACACCTTC.

This clone was detected only once. The V and J genes are TRBV5-1 and TRBJ2-1; no firm D call. The length of the CDR3 is 18 residues. Trimming removed 0 bases from V and 0 bases from J, with 16 bases in between. Germline CDR1 is SGHRS and CDR2 is YFSETQ. CDR3: CASSLANDLTSSYNEQFF. The DNA of the CDR3 is TGCGCCAGCAGCTTGGCCAACGATCTTACCAGCTCCTACAATGAGCAGTTCTTC.

The chain combines TRBV30 with TRBJ2-7, with TRBD1 matching 12 bases. Germline loops: CDR1 GTSNPN, CDR2 SVGIG (reference sequence). The CDR3 contains 17 residues. Trimming removed 4 bases from V and 4 bases from J; junction bases left unmatched: 14. CDR3 coding DNA: TGTGCCTGGAATCCCCCATGGGGGACAGGGGGCAAGTACGAGCAGTACTTC. Its translation: CAWNPPWGTGGKYEQYF.